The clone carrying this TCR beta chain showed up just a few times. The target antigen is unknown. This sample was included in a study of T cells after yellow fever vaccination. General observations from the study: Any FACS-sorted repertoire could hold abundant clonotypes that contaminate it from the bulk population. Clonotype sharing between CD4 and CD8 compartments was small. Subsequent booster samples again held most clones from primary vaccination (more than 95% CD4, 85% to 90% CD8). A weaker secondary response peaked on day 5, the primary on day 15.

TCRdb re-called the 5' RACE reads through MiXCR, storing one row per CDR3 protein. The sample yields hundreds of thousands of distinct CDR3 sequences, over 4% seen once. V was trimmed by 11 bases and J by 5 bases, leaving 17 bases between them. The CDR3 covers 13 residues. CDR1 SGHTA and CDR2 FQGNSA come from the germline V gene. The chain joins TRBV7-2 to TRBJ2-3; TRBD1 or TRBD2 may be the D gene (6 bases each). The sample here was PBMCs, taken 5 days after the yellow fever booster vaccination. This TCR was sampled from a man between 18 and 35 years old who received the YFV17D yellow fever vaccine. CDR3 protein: CAGAEGDRDTQYF. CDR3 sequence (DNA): TGTGCCGGAGCGGAGGGGGATAGAGATACGCAGTATTTT.